The source of this T cell receptor (beta chain) is a study of blood T cell repertoires in COVID-19. Study at large: Spain, Italy and the United States supplied samples that represented acute and convalescent COVID-19. T cells, B-cell-depleted T cells, or PBMCs supplied cDNA or gDNA.

The length of the CDR3 is 14 residues. This clone was found once. Per the authors' pipeline: Estimates of nucleated cell counts were drawn from the amplification of reference gene primers. Sequencing used immunoSEQ multiplex PCR; TCRdb keeps in-frame clones, though not all of them. Clonal size and the V and J genes are those of that table, whereas D and trimming came from the DNA. The sample holds fewer than 200,000 clones, just under 85% seen once. Seattle patients were enrolled while actively infected and followed longitudinally. This chain connects TRBV21-1 to TRBJ2-5; the listed D gene, TRBD2, was not tested against the DNA. TRBV21-1 is an annotated pseudogene. Sequenced input: peripheral blood. The receptor's source is a woman aged 80 or over with COVID-19, enrolled during active disease. The CDR3 reads CAAGEGRVRETQYF. In DNA, the CDR3 is TGTGCCGCGGGCGAGGGTCGGGTCAGGGAGACCCAGTACTTC.